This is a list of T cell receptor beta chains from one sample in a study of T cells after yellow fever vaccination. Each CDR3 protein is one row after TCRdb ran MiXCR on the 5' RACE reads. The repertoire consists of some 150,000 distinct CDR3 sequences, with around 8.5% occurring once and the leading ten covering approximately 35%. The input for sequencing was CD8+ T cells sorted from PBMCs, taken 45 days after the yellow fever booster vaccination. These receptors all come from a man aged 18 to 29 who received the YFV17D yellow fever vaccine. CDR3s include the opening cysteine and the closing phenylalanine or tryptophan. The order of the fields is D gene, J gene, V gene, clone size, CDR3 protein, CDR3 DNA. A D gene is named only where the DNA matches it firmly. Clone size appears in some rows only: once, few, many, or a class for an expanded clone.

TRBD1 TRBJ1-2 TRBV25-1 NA CASSGQGYGYTF TGTGCCAGCAGTGGACAGGGTTATGGCTACACCTTC
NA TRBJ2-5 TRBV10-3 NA CAISDSTASKETQYF TGTGCCATCAGTGATTCGACTGCCTCCAAAGAGACCCAGTACTTC
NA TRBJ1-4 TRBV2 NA CASEPYRDEGEKLFF TGTGCCAGCGAACCCTACAGGGACGAAGGTGAAAAACTGTTTTTT
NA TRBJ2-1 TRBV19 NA CAGRPYNEQFF TGTGCCGGTCGGCCCTACAATGAGCAGTTCTTC
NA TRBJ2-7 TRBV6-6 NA CASSYRQGLGEQYF TGTGCCAGCAGTTACAGGCAGGGATTGGGGGAGCAGTACTTC
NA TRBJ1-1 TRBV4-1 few CASSQVGGQAEAFF TGCGCCAGCAGCCAAGTTGGGGGGCAAGCTGAAGCTTTCTTT
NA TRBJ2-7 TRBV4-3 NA CASSQEEGAVYEQYF TGCGCCAGCAGCCAAGAAGAAGGGGCGGTCTACGAGCAGTACTTC
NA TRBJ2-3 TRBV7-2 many CASSLVRALGGDTQYF TGTGCCAGCAGCTTAGTAAGGGCGCTAGGGGGGGATACGCAGTATTTT
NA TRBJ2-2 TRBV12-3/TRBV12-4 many CAIPRGGPNGELFF TGTGCCATCCCGAGGGGGGGGCCAAACGGGGAGCTGTTTTTT
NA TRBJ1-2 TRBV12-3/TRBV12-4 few CASSSLDRYGYTF TGTGCCAGCAGTTCCTTAGACAGATATGGCTACACCTTC
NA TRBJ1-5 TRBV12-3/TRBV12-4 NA CASSFMGSGQPQHF TGTGCCAGCAGTTTTATGGGGTCTGGTCAGCCCCAGCATTTT
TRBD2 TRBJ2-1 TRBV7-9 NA CASEGRVLSQQFF TGTGCCAGCGAGGGGAGGGTGCTCTCTCAGCAGTTCTTC
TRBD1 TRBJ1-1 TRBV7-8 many CASRRGPRNTEAFF TGTGCCAGCAGAAGGGGGCCGCGGAACACTGAAGCTTTCTTT
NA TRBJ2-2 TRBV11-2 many CASSLVDTRYTGELFF TGTGCCAGCAGCTTAGTGGACACGCGATACACCGGGGAGCTGTTTTTT
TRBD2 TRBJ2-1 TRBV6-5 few CASSYRRGGTNNEQFF TGTGCCAGCAGTTACAGGCGGGGGGGCACGAACAATGAGCAGTTCTTC
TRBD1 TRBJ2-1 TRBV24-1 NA CATSDPGQRLIDNEQFF TGTGCCACCAGTGACCCGGGACAGCGATTAATCGACAATGAGCAGTTCTTC
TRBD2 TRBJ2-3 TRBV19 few CASSLPGASGGIRDTQYF TGTGCCAGTAGTCTCCCAGGGGCTAGCGGGGGGATCAGGGATACGCAGTATTTT
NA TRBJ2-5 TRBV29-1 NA CSVVARQETQYF TGCAGCGTTGTGGCCCGGCAAGAGACCCAGTACTTC
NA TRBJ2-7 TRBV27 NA CASTPAGLVGEQYF TGTGCCAGCACCCCGGCAGGGTTAGTTGGCGAGCAGTACTTC
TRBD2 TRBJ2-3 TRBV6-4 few CASSASSGGTDTQYF TGTGCCAGCAGTGCCTCTAGCGGGGGGACAGATACGCAGTATTTT
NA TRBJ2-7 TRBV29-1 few CSVSQSYEQYF TGCAGCGTCTCTCAGTCCTACGAGCAGTACTTC
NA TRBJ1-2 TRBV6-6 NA CASSFGGDFANYGYTF TGTGCCAGCAGTTTCGGAGGGGACTTTGCTAACTATGGCTACACCTTC
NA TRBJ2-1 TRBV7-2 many CASSRSSGEQFF TGTGCCAGCAGCCGAAGTAGCGGTGAGCAGTTCTTC
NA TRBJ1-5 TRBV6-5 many CASSRNSNQPQHF TGTGCCAGCAGCCGAAATAGCAATCAGCCCCAGCATTTT
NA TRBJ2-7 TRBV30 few CAWSEGSSYEQYF TGTGCCTGGAGTGAGGGGAGCTCCTACGAGCAGTACTTC
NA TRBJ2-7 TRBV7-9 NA CASSHQEGLRSYEQYF TGTGCCAGCAGCCACCAAGAGGGCCTAAGATCCTACGAGCAGTACTTC
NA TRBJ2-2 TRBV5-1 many CASLGGGVAGELFF TGCGCCAGCCTTGGAGGGGGAGTGGCCGGGGAGCTGTTTTTT
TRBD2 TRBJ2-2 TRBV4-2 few CASSLPSGANTGELFF TGTGCCAGCAGCCTTCCTAGCGGCGCGAACACCGGGGAGCTGTTTTTT
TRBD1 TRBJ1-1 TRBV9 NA CASSVTGGGEAFF TGTGCCAGCAGCGTGACAGGGGGGGGTGAAGCTTTCTTT
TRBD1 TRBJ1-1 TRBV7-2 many CASSGWDSLSTEAFF TGTGCCAGCAGCGGATGGGACAGTTTGAGCACTGAAGCTTTCTTT
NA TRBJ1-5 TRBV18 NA CASSGEAALNQPQHF TGTGCCAGCTCGGGGGAAGCAGCTCTGAATCAGCCCCAGCATTTT
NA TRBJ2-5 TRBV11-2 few CASSQSPRPGSQETQYF TGTGCCAGCAGCCAGAGCCCGAGGCCGGGCTCCCAAGAGACCCAGTACTTC
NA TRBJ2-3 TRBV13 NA CASSLVIGSSTDTQYF TGTGCCAGCAGCTTAGTGATCGGGTCGAGCACAGATACGCAGTATTTT
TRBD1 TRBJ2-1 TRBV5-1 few CASSFGQGPYNEQFF TGCGCCAGCAGCTTCGGACAGGGCCCCTACAATGAGCAGTTCTTC
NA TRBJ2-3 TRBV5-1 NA CASSLGQRSTDTQYF TGCGCCAGCAGCTTGGGACAGAGGAGCACAGATACGCAGTATTTT
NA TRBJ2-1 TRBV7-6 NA CASSNGNSDEQFF TGTGCCAGCAGCAATGGAAATAGCGATGAGCAGTTCTTC
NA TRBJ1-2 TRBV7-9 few CASSEEDRNYGYTF TGTGCCAGCAGCGAAGAGGACAGAAACTATGGCTACACCTTC
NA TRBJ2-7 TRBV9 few CASSVSSGSAYEQYF TGTGCCAGCAGCGTAAGCTCGGGGTCGGCCTACGAGCAGTACTTC
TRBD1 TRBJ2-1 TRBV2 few CASSAYRDREYNEQFF TGTGCCAGCAGTGCATATCGGGACAGGGAGTACAATGAGCAGTTCTTC
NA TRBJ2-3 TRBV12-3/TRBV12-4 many CASSTGSTDTQYF TGTGCCAGCAGTACAGGGAGCACAGATACGCAGTATTTT
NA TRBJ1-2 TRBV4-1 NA CASSQVGRDYGYTF TGCGCCAGCAGCCAAGTAGGCAGGGACTATGGCTACACCTTC
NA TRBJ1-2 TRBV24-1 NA CATSDWGYGYTF TGTGCCACCAGTGATTGGGGGTATGGCTACACCTTC
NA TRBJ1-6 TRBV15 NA CATSRRGLNSPLHF TGTGCCACCAGCAGACGCGGTTTGAATTCACCCCTCCACTTT
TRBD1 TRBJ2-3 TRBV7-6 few CASSPGTGKDTQYF TGTGCCAGCAGCCCAGGGACAGGGAAAGATACGCAGTATTTT
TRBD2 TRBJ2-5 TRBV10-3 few CAISEDLPTSGGALFGETQYF TGTGCCATCAGTGAGGACCTTCCGACTAGCGGGGGGGCCTTATTTGGGGAGACCCAGTACTTC
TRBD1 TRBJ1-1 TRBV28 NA CASSLQGYEAFF TGTGCCAGCAGCTTACAGGGGTACGAAGCTTTCTTT
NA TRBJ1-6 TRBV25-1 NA CASSGVGAYNSPLHF TGTGCCAGCAGTGGAGTGGGTGCATATAATTCACCCCTCCACTTT
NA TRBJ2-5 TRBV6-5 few CASSRGRETQYF TGTGCCAGCTCCAGGGGCAGGGAGACCCAGTACTTC
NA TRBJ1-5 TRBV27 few CASSLSGGHQPQHF TGTGCCAGCAGTTTATCAGGGGGGCATCAGCCCCAGCATTTT
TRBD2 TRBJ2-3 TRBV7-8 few CASNPSGVSTDTQYF TGTGCCAGCAACCCGAGCGGGGTCAGCACAGATACGCAGTATTTT
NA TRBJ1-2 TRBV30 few CAWSKREGYGYTF TGTGCCTGGAGTAAAAGGGAGGGCTATGGCTACACCTTC
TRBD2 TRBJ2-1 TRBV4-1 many CASSPRESGGGDEQFF TGCGCCAGCAGCCCCCGGGAAAGCGGGGGTGGGGATGAGCAGTTCTTC
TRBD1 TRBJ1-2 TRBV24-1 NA CATSEPGQGLSYTF TGTGCCACCAGTGAGCCGGGACAGGGCTTGAGCTACACCTTC
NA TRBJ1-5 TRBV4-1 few CASSLGPINNQPQHF TGCGCCAGCAGCCTAGGACCGATTAACAATCAGCCCCAGCATTTT
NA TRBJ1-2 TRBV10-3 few CAISGDWGGYTF TGTGCCATCAGTGGAGACTGGGGTGGCTACACCTTC
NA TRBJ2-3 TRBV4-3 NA CASSQEGSTDTQYF TGCGCCAGCAGCCAAGAGGGTAGCACAGATACGCAGTATTTT
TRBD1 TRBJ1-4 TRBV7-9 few CASSVPVGTGGQGNEKLFF TGTGCCAGCAGCGTCCCCGTGGGGACAGGGGGCCAGGGTAATGAAAAACTGTTTTTT
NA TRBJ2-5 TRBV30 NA CAWSAQWKETQYF TGTGCCTGGAGTGCACAGTGGAAAGAGACCCAGTACTTC
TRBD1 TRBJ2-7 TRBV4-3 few CASSPIQEGAVNYEQYF TGCGCCAGCAGCCCGATTCAAGAGGGGGCGGTTAATTACGAGCAGTACTTC